A single T cell receptor (beta chain) is shown here with its context. Only a few counts were recorded for this clonotype. Its antigen remains undetermined. Base qualities were left out, and no much larger clone turns up one base away. TCRdb shows the sequencer as Illumina HiSeq 1500. TCRdb trimmed public reads at Q25 via fastp, called clones via MiXCR and kept in-frame beta chains. Records with the same CDR3 protein are collapsed into one entry carrying the most frequent genes and DNA. The sample table lists roughly 230,000 distinct CDR3 sequences, 15% to 20% of them with a count of one. Together, the top ten hold around half of the sample. From a lookup of the germline V gene (reference sequence), CDR1 and CDR2 are SEHNR and FQNEAQ. Trimming leaves V shorter by 4 bases and J shorter by 2 bases, with the junction holding 4 bases beyond the gene matches. Including the terminal cysteine and phenylalanine, the CDR3 comprises 14 residues. Only the CDR3 DNA is retained, 42 bases long and in frame from the first base.

The sample is drawn from a study of T cell repertoires in cytomegalovirus infection (dated by TCRdb to the late 2010s). At the level of the whole study: The HLA type of each donor mattered for the analysis, because public TCR beta signatures pointed to carriage of CMV infection along with the matching HLA type.

Broad study findings and their caveats: The ex vivo response was dominated by HLA-C-restricted CMV-specific TCR beta clonotypes, which also provided the single most frequent clonotype in two of eight donors. In both this cohort and an independent cohort of 350 to 400 donors, the cumulative frequency of public TCR beta family members distinguished carriers of CMV infection plus the relevant HLA type.

This sequence originates from a human donor in good health (CMV status not recorded). Some clones in this sample may be carry-over from other donors' samples. Sequencing used CD8+ T cells from PBMCs. The chain joins TRBV7-9 to TRBJ2-5; TRBD1 agrees with 7 junctional bases. CDR3 region: CASSYRTGQETQYF. The DNA sequence follows: TGTGCCAGCAGCTACAGGACAGGACAAGAGACCCAGTACTTC.